This record looks at one T cell receptor (beta chain) sequence and its context. Its specificity is unknown. The data were obtained in a study of cytomegalovirus exposure and HLA in healthy donors. On the study more broadly: Clustering assigned 70% to 85% of the roughly 380 genotyped donors to the Caucasian-associated ancestry cluster. Findings and limits, study-wide: Highest at DRB1 and lowest at HLA-C, TCR association rates differed among HLA loci in a later analysis. The records held CMV serostatus as the only immune exposure information.

Germline CDR1 and CDR2: SGHNT and YENEEA. This CDR3 has 18 residues. V lost 1 base and J lost 4; bases outside the gene matches: 10. The PCR made use of 60 Vbeta and 13 Jbeta primers. The protocol was immunoSEQ multiplex PCR, while the TCRdb copy is restricted to in-frame clones and leaves out a portion. The data show 100,000 or so clones, about 70% seen once. The sample comprised PBMCs. The V gene is TRBV11-3, the J gene TRBJ2-2, with 9 bases fitting TRBD2. The TCR originated in a young man in good health and CMV-seronegative. In DNA form, the CDR3 reads TGTGCCAGCAGCTTAGTGGGGCGTCTAGCGGGACCCACCGGGGAGCTGTTTTTT. It is translated as CASSLVGRLAGPTGELFF.